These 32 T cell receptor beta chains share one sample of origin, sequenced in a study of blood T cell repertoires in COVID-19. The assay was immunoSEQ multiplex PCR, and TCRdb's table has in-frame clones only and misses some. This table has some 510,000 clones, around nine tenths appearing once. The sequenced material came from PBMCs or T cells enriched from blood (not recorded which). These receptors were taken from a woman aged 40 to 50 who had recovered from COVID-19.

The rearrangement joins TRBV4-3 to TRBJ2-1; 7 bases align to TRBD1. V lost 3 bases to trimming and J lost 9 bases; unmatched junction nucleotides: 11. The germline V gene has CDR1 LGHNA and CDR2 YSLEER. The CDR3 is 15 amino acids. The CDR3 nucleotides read TGCGCCAGCAGCCAGGCCGGGACAGTTGTCCGTGAGCAGTTCTTC. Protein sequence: CASSQAGTVVREQFF.

In DNA form, the CDR3 reads TGTGCCAGCAGCTTAACTGGCCAGGGGAATTCACCCCTCCACTTT. Its translation: CASSLTGQGNSPLHF. The gene calls are TRBV7-9 and TRBJ1-6; a weak D match, TRBD1 (6 bases). The germline V and J ends were trimmed by 2 bases and 7 bases, with 12 bases remaining between them. In germline, CDR1 is SEHNR, CDR2 FQNEAQ (reference sequence). This CDR3 contains 15 residues.

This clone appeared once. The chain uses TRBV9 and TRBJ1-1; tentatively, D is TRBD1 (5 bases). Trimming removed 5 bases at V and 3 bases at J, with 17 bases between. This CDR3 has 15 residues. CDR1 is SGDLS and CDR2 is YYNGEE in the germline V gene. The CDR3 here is CASRDTRGTDTEAFF. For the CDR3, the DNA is TGTGCCAGCAGGGATACAAGGGGTACGGACACTGAAGCTTTCTTT.

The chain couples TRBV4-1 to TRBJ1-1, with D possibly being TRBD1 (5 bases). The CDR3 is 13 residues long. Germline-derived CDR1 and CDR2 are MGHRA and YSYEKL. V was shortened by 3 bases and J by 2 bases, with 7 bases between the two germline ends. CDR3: CASSHDRNTEAFF. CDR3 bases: TGCGCCAGCAGCCACGACAGAAACACTGAAGCTTTCTTT.

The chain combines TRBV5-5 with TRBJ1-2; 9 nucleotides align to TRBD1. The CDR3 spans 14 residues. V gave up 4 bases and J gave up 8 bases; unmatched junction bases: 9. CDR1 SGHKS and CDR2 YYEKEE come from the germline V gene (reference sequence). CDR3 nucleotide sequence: TGTGCCAGCAGCCTGGGGGACAGGGTGGCGGGCTACACCTTC. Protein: CASSLGDRVAGYTF.

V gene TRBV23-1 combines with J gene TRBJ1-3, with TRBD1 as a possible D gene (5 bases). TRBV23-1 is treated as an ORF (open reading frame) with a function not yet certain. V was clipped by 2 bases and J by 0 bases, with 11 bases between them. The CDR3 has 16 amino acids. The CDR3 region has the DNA TGCGCCAGCAGTCAAAGGACACCCTGCTCTGGAAACACCATATATTTT. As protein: CASSQRTPCSGNTIYF.

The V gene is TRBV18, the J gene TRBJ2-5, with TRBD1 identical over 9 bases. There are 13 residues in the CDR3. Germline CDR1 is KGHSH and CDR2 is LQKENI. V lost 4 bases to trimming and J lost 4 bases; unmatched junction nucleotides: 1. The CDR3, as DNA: TGTGCCAGCTCACTGACAGGGGGAGAGACCCAGTACTTC. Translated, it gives CASSLTGGETQYF.

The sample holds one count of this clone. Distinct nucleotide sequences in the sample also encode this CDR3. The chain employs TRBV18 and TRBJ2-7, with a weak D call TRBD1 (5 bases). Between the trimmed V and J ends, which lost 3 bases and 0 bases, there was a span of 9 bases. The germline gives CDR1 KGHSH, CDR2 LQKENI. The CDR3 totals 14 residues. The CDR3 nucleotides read TGTGCCAGCTCACCTCTCCAGGGCTCCTACGAGCAGTACTTC. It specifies CASSPLQGSYEQYF.

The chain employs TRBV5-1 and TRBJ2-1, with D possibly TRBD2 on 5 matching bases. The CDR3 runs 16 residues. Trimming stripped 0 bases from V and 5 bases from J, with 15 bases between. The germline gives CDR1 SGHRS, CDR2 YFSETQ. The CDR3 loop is CASSLAARAKDNEQFF. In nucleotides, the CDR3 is TGCGCCAGCAGCTTGGCTGCGAGGGCCAAGGACAATGAGCAGTTCTTC.

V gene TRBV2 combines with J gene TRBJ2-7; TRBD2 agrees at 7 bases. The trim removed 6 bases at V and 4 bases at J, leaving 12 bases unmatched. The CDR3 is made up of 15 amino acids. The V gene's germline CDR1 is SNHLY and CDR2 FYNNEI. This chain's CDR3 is CASRDLAVASYEQYF. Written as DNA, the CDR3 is TGTGCCAGCAGGGATCTAGCGGTAGCTTCTTACGAGCAGTACTTC.

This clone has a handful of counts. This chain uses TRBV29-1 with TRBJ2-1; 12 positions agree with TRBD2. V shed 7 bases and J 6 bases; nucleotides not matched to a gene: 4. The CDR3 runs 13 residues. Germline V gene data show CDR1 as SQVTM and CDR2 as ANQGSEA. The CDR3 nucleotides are TGCAGCGGGGGACTAGCGGGTCCCAATGAGCAGTTCTTC. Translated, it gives CSGGLAGPNEQFF.

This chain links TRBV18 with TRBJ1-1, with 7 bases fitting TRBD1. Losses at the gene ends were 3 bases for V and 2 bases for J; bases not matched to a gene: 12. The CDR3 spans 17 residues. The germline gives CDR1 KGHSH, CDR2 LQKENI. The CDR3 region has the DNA TGTGCCAGCTCACCGACGACGATCCGGGACAGCAACACTGAAGCTTTCTTT. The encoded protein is CASSPTTIRDSNTEAFF. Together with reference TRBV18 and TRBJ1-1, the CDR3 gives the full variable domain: NAGVMQNPRHLVRRRGQEARLRCSPMKGHSHVYWYRQLPEEGLKFMVYLQKENIIDESGMPKERFSAEFPKEGPSILRIQQVVRGDSAAYFCASSPTTIRDSNTEAFFGQGTRLTVV.

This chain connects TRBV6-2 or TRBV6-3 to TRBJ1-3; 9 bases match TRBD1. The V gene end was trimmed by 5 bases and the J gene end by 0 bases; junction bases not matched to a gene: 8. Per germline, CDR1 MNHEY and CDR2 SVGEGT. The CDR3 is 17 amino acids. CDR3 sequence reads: CASSTGTGIYSGNTIYF. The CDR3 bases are TGTGCCAGCAGTACCGGGACAGGGATTTACTCTGGAAACACCATATATTTT.

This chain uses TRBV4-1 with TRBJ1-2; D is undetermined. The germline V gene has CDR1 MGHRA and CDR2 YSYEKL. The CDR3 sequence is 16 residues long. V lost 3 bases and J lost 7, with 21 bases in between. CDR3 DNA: TGCGCCAGCAGCCAGCCAACTCGAGGCGGGTGGAGTGGCTACACCTTC. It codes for CASSQPTRGGWSGYTF.

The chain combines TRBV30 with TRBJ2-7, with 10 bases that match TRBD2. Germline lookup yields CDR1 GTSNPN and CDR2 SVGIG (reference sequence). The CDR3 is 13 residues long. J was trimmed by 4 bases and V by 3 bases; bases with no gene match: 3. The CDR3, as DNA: TGTGCCTGGAGACTAGCGGGAAGATACGAGCAGTACTTC. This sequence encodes CAWRLAGRYEQYF.

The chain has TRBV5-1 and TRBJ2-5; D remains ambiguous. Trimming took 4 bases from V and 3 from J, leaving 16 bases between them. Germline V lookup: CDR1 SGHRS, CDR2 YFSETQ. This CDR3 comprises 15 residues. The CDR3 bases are TGCGCCAGCAGCCTTCACACTCAACGGGAAGAGACCCAGTACTTC. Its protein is CASSLHTQREETQYF.

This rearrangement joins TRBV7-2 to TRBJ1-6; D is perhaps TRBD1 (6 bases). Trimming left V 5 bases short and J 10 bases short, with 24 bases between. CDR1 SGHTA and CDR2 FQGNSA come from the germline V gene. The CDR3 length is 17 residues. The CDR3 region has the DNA TGTGCCAGCAGCCCTACACAGGGCCGGGTATGGAGCTCACCCCTCCACTTT. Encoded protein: CASSPTQGRVWSSPLHF.

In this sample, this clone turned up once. The CDR3 sequence is CASSERTSGGNTGELFF. As DNA, the CDR3 is TGTGCCAGCAGCGAAAGGACTAGCGGAGGTAACACCGGGGAGCTGTTTTTT. The chain combines TRBV9 with TRBJ2-2; 10 bases agree with TRBD2. Germline V lookup: CDR1 SGDLS, CDR2 YYNGEE. CDR3 length equals 17 residues. V shed 3 bases and J 2 bases; nucleotides not matched to a gene: 7.

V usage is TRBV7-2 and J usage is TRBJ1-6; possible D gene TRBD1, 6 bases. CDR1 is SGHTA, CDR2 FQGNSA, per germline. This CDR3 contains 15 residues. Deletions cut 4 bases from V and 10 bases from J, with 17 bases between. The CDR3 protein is CASSYYGTPESPLHF. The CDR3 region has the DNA TGTGCCAGCAGCTATTACGGGACACCCGAATCACCCCTCCACTTT.

This CDR3 reads CASTMRLAGGHEQYF. In DNA form, the CDR3 reads TGTGCCAGCACGATGAGACTAGCGGGAGGGCATGAGCAGTACTTC. The genes are TRBV27 and TRBJ2-7, with 14 bases fitting TRBD2. CDR3 length: 15 residues. CDR1 is MNHEY, CDR2 SMNVEV, per germline (reference sequence). V shed 7 bases and J 7 bases; nucleotides not matched to a gene: 9.

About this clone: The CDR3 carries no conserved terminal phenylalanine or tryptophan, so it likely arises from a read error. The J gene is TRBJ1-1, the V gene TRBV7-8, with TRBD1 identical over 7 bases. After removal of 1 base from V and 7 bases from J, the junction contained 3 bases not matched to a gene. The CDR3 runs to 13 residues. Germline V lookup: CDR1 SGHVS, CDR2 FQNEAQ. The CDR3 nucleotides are TGTGCCAGCAGCTTAGTACAGGGGCGTGAAGCTTTCCTT. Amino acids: CASSLVQGREAFL.

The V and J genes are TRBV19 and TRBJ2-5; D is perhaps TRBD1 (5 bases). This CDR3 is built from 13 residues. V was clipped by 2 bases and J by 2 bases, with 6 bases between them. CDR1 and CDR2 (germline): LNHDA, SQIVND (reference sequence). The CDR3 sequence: CASSIQGQETQYF. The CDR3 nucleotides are TGTGCCAGTAGTATACAGGGACAAGAGACCCAGTACTTC.

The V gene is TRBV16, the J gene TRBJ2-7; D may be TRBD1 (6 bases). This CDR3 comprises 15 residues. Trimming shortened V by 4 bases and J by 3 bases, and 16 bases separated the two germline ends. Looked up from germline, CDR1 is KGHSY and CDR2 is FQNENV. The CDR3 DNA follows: TGTGCCAGCAGCCCAGGGGCCCAAACGAACTACGAGCAGTACTTC. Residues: CASSPGAQTNYEQYF.

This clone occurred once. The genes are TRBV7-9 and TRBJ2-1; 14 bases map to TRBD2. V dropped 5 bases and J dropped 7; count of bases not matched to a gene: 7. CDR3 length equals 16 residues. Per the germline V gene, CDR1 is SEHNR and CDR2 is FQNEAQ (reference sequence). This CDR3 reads CASSPGTSGSWNEQFF. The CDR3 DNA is TGTGCCAGCAGCCCGGGGACTAGCGGGAGTTGGAATGAGCAGTTCTTC.

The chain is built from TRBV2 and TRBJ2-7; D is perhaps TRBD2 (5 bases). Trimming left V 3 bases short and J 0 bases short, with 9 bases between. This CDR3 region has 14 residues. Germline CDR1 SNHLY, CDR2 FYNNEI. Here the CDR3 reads CASSDQRNSYEQYF. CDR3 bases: TGTGCCAGCAGTGACCAGCGGAACTCCTACGAGCAGTACTTC.

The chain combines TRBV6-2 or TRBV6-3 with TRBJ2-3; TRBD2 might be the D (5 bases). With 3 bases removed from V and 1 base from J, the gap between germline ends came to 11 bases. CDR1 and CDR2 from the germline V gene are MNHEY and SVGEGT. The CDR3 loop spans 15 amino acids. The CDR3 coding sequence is TGTGCCAGCAGTTATGGTCATAGCGGCACAGATACGCAGTATTTT. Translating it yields CASSYGHSGTDTQYF.

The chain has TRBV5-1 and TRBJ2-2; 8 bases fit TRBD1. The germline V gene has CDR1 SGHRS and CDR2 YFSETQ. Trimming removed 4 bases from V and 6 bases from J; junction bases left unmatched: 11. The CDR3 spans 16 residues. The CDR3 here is CASSDGQGRGAGELFF. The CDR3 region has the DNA TGCGCCAGCAGCGACGGACAGGGTCGAGGAGCCGGGGAGCTGTTTTTT. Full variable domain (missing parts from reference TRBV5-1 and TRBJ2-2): KAGVTQTPRYLIKTRGQQVTLSCSPISGHRSVSWYQQTPGQGLQFLFEYFSETQRNKGNFPGRFSGRQFSNSRSEMNVSTLELGDSALYLCASSDGQGRGAGELFFGEGSRLTVL.

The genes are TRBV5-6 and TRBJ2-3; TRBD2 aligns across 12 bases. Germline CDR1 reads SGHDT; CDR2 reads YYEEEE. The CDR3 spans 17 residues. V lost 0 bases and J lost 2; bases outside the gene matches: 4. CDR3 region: CASSLVTSGSFTDTQYF. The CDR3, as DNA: TGTGCCAGCAGCTTGGTGACTAGCGGGAGTTTCACAGATACGCAGTATTTT.

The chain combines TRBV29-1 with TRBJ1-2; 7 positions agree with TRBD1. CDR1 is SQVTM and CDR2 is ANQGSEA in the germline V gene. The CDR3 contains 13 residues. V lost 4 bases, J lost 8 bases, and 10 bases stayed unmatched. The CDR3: CSVVTPTGWGYTF. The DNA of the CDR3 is TGCAGCGTTGTGACCCCGACAGGGTGGGGCTACACCTTC. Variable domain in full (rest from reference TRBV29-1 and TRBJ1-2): SAVISQKPSRDICQRGTSLTIQCQVDSQVTMMFWYRQQPGQSLTLIATANQGSEATYESGFVIDKFPISRPNLTFSTLTVSNMSPEDSSIYLCSVVTPTGWGYTFGSGTRLTVV.

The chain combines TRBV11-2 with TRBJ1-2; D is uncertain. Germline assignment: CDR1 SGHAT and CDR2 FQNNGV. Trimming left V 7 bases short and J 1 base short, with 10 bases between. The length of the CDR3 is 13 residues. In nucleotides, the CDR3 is TGTGCCAGCACCATCGGGAGTAACTATGGCTACACCTTC. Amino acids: CASTIGSNYGYTF. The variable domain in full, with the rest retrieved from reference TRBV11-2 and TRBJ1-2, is EAGVAQSPRYKIIEKRQSVAFWCNPISGHATLYWYQQILGQGPKLLIQFQNNGVVDDSQLPKDRFSAERLKGVDSTLKIQPAKLEDSAVYLCASTIGSNYGYTFGSGTRLTVV.

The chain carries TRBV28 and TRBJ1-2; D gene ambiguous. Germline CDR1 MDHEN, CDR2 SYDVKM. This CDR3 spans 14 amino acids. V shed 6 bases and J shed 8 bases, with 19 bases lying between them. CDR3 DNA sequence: TGTGCCAGCAGAATCCCTACCGGGGATCGAGGCTACACCTTC. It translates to CASRIPTGDRGYTF.

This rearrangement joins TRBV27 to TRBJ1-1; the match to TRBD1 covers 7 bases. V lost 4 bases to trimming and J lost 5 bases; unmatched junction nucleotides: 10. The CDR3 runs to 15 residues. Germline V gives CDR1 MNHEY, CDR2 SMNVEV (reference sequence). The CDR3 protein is CASSSRRDSWTEAFF. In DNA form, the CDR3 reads TGTGCCAGCAGTTCCCGGAGGGACAGTTGGACTGAAGCTTTCTTT.